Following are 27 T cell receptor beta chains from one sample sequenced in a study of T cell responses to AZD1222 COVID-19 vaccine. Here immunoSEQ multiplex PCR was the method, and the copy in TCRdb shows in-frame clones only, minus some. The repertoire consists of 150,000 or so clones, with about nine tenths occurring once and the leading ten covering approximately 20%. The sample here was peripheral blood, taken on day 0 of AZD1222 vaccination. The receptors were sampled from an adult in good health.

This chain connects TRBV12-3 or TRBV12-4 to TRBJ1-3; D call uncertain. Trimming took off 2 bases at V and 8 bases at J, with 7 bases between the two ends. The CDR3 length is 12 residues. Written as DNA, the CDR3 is TGTGCCAGCAGTTTAAGCGGCGACACCATATATTTT. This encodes CASSLSGDTIYF.

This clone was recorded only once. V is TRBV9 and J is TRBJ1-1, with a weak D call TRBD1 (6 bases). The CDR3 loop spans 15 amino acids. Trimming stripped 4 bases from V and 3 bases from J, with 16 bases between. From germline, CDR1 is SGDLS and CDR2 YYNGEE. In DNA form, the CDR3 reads TGTGCCAGCAGCCCGTGGGGGGCAGGGGACACTGAAGCTTTCTTT. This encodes CASSPWGAGDTEAFF.

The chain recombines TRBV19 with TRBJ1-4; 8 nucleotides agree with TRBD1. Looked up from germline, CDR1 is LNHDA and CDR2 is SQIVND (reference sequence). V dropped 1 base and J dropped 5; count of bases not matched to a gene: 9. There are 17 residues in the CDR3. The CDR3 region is CASSIAGTGLKNEKLFF. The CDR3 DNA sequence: TGTGCCAGTAGTATAGCGGGGACAGGACTGAAAAATGAAAAACTGTTTTTT.

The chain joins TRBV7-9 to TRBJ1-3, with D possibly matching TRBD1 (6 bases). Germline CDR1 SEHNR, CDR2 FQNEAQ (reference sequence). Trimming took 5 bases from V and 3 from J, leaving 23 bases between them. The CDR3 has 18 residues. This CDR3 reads CASSIHPPTGGFGNTIYF. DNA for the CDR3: TGTGCCAGCAGCATCCACCCTCCGACAGGCGGATTTGGAAACACCATATATTTT.

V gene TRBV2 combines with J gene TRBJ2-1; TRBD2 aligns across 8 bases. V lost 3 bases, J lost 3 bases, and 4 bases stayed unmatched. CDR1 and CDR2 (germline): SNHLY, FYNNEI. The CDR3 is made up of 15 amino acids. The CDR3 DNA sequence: TGTGCCAGCAGTGAGGGCGGGGGGTTCTACAATGAGCAGTTCTTC. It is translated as CASSEGGGFYNEQFF. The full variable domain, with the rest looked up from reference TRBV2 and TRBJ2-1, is EPEVTQTPSHQVTQMGQEVILRCVPISNHLYFYWYRQILGQKVEFLVSFYNNEISEKSEIFDDQFSVERPDGSNFTLKIRSTKLEDSAMYFCASSEGGGFYNEQFFGPGTRLTVL.

The CDR3: CASSSLGLAGPHSYNEQFF. The CDR3 DNA is TGTGCCAGCAGCTCTTTGGGACTAGCGGGACCCCACTCCTACAATGAGCAGTTCTTC. This chain connects TRBV5-8 to TRBJ2-1; 13 bases fit TRBD2. The CDR3 contains 19 residues. Germline CDR1 SGHTS, CDR2 YDEGEE. V lost 3 bases, J lost 0 bases, and 9 bases stayed unmatched.

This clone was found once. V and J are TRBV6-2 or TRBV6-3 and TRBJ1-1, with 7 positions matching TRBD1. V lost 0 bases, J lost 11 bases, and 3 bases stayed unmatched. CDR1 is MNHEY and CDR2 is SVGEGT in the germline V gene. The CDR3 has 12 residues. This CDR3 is CASSYSGQLAFF. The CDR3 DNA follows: TGTGCCAGCAGTTACTCGGGACAGTTGGCTTTCTTT.

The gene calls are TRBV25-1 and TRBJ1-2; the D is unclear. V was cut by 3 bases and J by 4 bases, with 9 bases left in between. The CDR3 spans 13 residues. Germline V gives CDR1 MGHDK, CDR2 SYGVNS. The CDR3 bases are TGTGCCAGCAGTGATTATGGGATCTATGGCTACACCTTC. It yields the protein CASSDYGIYGYTF.

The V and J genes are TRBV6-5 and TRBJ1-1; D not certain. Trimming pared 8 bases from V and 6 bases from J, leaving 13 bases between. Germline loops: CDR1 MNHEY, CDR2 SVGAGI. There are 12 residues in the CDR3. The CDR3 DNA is TGTGCCAGCGGCAACAAGCACGCTGAAGCTTTCTTT. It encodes CASGNKHAEAFF.

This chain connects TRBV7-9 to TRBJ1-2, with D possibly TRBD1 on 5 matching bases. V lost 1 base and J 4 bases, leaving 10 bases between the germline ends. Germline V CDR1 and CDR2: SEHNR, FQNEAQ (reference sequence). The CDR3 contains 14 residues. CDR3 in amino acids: CASSLVGGIYGYTF. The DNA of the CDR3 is TGTGCCAGCAGCTTAGTCGGGGGGATCTATGGCTACACCTTC.

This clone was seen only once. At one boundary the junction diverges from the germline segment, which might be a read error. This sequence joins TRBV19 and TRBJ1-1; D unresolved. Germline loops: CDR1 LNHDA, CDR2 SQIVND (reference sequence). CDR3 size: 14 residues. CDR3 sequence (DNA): TGTGCCAGTAGTTTAGAGGGAATGAACACTGAAGCTTTCTTT. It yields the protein CASSLEGMNTEAFF.

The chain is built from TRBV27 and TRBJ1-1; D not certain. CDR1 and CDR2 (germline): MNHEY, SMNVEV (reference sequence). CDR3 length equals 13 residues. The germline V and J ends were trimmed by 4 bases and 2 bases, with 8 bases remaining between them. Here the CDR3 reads CASSWGINTEAFF. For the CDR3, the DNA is TGTGCCAGCAGTTGGGGTATCAACACTGAAGCTTTCTTT.

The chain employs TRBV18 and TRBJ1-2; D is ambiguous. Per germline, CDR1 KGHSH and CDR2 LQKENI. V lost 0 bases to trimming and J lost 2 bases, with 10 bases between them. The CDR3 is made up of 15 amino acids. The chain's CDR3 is CASSPPGTSNYGYTF. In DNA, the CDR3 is TGTGCCAGCTCACCACCTGGCACGTCCAACTATGGCTACACCTTC. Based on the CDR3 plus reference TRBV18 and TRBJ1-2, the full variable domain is NAGVMQNPRHLVRRRGQEARLRCSPMKGHSHVYWYRQLPEEGLKFMVYLQKENIIDESGMPKERFSAEFPKEGPSILRIQQVVRGDSAAYFCASSPPGTSNYGYTFGSGTRLTVV.

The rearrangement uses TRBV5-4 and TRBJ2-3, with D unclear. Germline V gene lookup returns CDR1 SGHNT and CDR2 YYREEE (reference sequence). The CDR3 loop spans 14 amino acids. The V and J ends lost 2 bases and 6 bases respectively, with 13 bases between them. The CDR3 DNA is TGTGCCAGCAGCTTCGGCTCCGGCCGGGATACGCAGTATTTT. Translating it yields CASSFGSGRDTQYF.

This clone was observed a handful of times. The CDR3 DNA follows: TGCGCCAGCAGCCCCCAGGGATGGGGGGAGCTGTTTTTT. This encodes CASSPQGWGELFF. The chain uses TRBV5-1 and TRBJ2-2; weak D call: TRBD1 (5 bases). From germline, CDR1 is SGHRS and CDR2 YFSETQ. The CDR3 consists of 13 residues. Trimming removed 4 bases from V and 8 bases from J, with 12 bases in between.

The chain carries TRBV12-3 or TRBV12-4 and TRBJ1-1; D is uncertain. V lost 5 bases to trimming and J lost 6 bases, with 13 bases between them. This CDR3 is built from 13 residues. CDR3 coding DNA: TGTGCCAGCAGTCAAAGGACGGGTGCTGAAGCTTTCTTT. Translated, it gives CASSQRTGAEAFF.

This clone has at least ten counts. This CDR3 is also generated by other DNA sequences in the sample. The CDR3 DNA reads as TGTGCCAGTAGTATTGGGATGAACACTGAAGCTTTCTTT. Amino acid sequence: CASSIGMNTEAFF. The chain has TRBV19 and TRBJ1-1, with D unclear. This CDR3 contains 13 residues. Trimming left V 3 bases short and J 0 bases short, with 5 bases between. Germline CDR1 reads LNHDA; CDR2 reads SQIVND (reference sequence).

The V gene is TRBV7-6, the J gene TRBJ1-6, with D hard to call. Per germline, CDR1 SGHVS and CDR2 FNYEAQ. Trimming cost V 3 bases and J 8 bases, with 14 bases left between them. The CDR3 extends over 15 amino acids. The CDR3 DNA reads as TGTGCCAGCAGCTTCTCGACTAGACGCGATTCACCCCTCCACTTT. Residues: CASSFSTRRDSPLHF.

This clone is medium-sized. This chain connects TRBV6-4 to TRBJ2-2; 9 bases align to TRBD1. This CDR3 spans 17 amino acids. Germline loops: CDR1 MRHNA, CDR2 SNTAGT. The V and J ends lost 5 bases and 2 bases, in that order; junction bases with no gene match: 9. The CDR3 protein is CASSRFRTGANTGELFF. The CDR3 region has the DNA TGTGCCAGCAGTCGGTTCCGGACAGGGGCAAACACCGGGGAGCTGTTTTTT.

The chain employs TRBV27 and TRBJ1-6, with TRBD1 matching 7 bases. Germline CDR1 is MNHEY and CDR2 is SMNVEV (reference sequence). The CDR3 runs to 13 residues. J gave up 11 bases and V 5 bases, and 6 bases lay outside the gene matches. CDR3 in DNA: TGTGCCAGCAGTACCGGGGACAGAACACCCCTCCACTTT. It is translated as CASSTGDRTPLHF.

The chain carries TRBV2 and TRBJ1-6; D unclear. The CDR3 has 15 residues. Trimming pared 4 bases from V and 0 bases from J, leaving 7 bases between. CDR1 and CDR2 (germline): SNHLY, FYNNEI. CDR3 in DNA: TGTGCCAGCAGTGTGGCTAGCTCCTATAATTCACCCCTCCACTTT. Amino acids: CASSVASSYNSPLHF.

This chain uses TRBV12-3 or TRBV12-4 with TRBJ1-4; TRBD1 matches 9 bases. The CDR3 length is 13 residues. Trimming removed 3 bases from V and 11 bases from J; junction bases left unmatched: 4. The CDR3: CASSFGTGRKLFF. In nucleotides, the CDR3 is TGTGCCAGCAGTTTCGGGACAGGGCGTAAACTGTTTTTT.

The DNA of the CDR3 is TGTGCCTGGAGTGTAGAAGCCGGGTATTTTGGCTACACCTTC. Its protein product is CAWSVEAGYFGYTF. The V call is TRBV30, the J call TRBJ1-2; no clear D. V was clipped by 0 bases and J by 7 bases, with 15 bases between them. Germline CDR1 is GTSNPN and CDR2 is SVGIG (reference sequence). This CDR3 contains 14 residues.

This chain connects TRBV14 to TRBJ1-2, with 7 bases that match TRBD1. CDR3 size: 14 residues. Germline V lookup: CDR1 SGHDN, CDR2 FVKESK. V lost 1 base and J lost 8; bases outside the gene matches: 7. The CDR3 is CASSQVQGPRGYTF. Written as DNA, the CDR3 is TGTGCCAGCAGCCAAGTACAGGGGCCACGGGGCTACACCTTC.

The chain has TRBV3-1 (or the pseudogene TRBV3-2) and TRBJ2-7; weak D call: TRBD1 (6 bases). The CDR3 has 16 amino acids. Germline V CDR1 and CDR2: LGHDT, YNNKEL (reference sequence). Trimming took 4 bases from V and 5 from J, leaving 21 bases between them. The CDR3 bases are TGTGCCAGCAGCCGTGCCCCCCAGGGGATCCTCCACGAGCAGTACTTC. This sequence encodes CASSRAPQGILHEQYF.

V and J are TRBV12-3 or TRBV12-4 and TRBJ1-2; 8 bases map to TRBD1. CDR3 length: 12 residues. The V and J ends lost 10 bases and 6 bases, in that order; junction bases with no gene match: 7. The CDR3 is CATAQGANGYTF. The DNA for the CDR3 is TGTGCCACCGCTCAGGGGGCTAATGGCTACACCTTC.

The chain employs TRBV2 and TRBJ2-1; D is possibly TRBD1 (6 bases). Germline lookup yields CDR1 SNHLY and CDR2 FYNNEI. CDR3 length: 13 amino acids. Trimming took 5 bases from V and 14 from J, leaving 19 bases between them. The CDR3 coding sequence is TGTGCCAGCAGTATACAGGGTTCTTATTTCGAGTTCTTC. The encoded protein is CASSIQGSYFEFF.